This entry describes one T cell receptor beta chain. Its antigen is not identified. This record comes from a study of T cell responses to AZD1222 COVID-19 vaccine. Overall study results and limits: Repertoire sampling occurred only after the peak T cell response. Dominant at 160-218 and 743-854, vaccine-associated CD4 TCRs also spanned spike.

This table comes from immunoSEQ multiplex PCR, and its TCRdb copy is limited to in-frame clones, with some not included. This sample has about 120,000 clones, with around nine tenths found just once. CDR1 is SEHNR, CDR2 FQNEAQ, per germline (reference sequence). Trimming removed 2 bases from V and 4 bases from J; junction bases left unmatched: 4. CDR3 size: 14 residues. The sequencing here drew on peripheral blood, taken on day 0 of AZD1222 vaccination. This receptor was identified in an adult in good health. V is TRBV7-9 and J is TRBJ1-2; 7 bases fit TRBD1. Here the CDR3 DNA reads TGTGCCAGCAGCTTAAGAGGGACAGCCTATGGCTACACCTTC. It yields the protein CASSLRGTAYGYTF.